The 9 T cell receptor beta chains given below trace back to one sample, sequenced in a study of Ad26.COV2.S vaccination and SARS-CoV-2 variants. Sequenced by immunoSEQ multiplex PCR; TCRdb stores in-frame clones only, minus some. This sample carries over 110,000 clones, 70% to 90% of them seen once, and the ten largest clones take around 5.1%. The sequencing here drew on peripheral blood, taken after recovery from COVID-19. The receptor source for this set is a human donor who had recovered from COVID-19.

The V gene is TRBV3-1 (or the pseudogene TRBV3-2), the J gene TRBJ2-2; D may be TRBD2 (6 bases). V gave up 3 bases and J gave up 0 bases, with 23 bases separating them. Per the germline V gene, CDR1 is LGHDT and CDR2 is YNNKEL (reference sequence). This CDR3 contains 20 residues. The DNA of the CDR3 is TGTGCCAGCAGCCACGACCCGTCCGACGCGGGACTGCCGAACACCGGGGAGCTGTTTTTT. Protein: CASSHDPSDAGLPNTGELFF.

The J gene is TRBJ1-1, the V gene TRBV5-1; maybe TRBD1 (5 bases). Germline V lookup: CDR1 SGHRS, CDR2 YFSETQ. The ends were cut back, 1 base at V and 3 bases at J, with 10 bases in the middle. This CDR3 spans 14 amino acids. The CDR3 is CASSLTWGDTEAFF. For the CDR3, the DNA is TGCGCCAGCAGCTTGACCTGGGGGGACACTGAAGCTTTCTTT.

The V gene is TRBV18, the J gene TRBJ2-7; D not certain. Germline CDR1 KGHSH, CDR2 LQKENI. The length of the CDR3 is 14 residues. The V end was cut by 3 bases, the J end by 3 bases, with 12 bases between. CDR3 bases: TGTGCCAGCTCACCCGAAGACTGGGTCTACGAGCAGTACTTC. Its translation is CASSPEDWVYEQYF.

This clone was detected once. The chain is built from TRBV28 and TRBJ2-7, with D perhaps given as TRBD1 or TRBD2 (7 bases each). Trimming removed 1 base from V and 3 bases from J, with 19 bases in between. This CDR3 has 17 residues. Germline V gene sequence: CDR1 MDHEN, CDR2 SYDVKM. The CDR3 DNA reads as TGTGCCAGCAGTTTATCCCCTGACAGGGAGGGTCTCTACGAGCAGTACTTC. Protein sequence: CASSLSPDREGLYEQYF.

The J gene is TRBJ1-2, the V gene TRBV28; 8 bases agree with TRBD1. Germline CDR1 and CDR2: MDHEN and SYDVKM. The J segment lost 4 bases and the V segment lost 4 bases, leaving 8 bases of the junction unmatched. This CDR3 region has 15 residues. CDR3 DNA sequence: TGTGCCAGCAGTTCCGGGGGACAGGCACTCTATGGCTACACCTTC. It translates to CASSSGGQALYGYTF.

The chain has TRBV19 and TRBJ1-5; the D gene is possibly TRBD1 (5 bases). Germline V lookup: CDR1 LNHDA, CDR2 SQIVND (reference sequence). The CDR3 runs to 14 residues. The V end was cut by 2 bases, the J end by 6 bases, with 11 bases between. CDR3 nucleotide sequence: TGTGCCAGTAGTATACCAGGGTTAGGTCAGCCCCAGCATTTT. This sequence encodes CASSIPGLGQPQHF.

This clone is a singleton in its sample. The rearrangement links TRBV19 to TRBJ1-4; D remains ambiguous. The germline CDR1 and CDR2 sequences are LNHDA and SQIVND (reference sequence). V lost 6 bases and J 4 bases, leaving 12 bases between the germline ends. There are 14 residues in the CDR3. For the CDR3, the DNA is TGTGCCAGTAGGTCGTTCGTTAATAATGAAAAACTGTTTTTT. As protein: CASRSFVNNEKLFF.

The V gene is TRBV7-9, the J gene TRBJ2-7; 11 nucleotides line up with TRBD2. This CDR3 contains 15 residues. V trimming: 3 bases; J trimming: 0 bases; junction bases outside the gene matches: 1. Germline V CDR1 and CDR2: SEHNR, FQNEAQ (reference sequence). CDR3 sequence (DNA): TGTGCCAGCAGCTTCGGACTAGCGGGCTCCTACGAGCAGTACTTC. Translated: CASSFGLAGSYEQYF.

The rearrangement uses TRBV5-6 and TRBJ2-7; the match to TRBD1 covers 7 bases. The V and J ends lost 0 bases and 13 bases, in that order; junction bases with no gene match: 4. The germline V gene has CDR1 SGHDT and CDR2 YYEEEE. The length of the CDR3 is 11 residues. Here the CDR3 DNA reads TGTGCCAGCAGCTTGGCCGACAGGGAATACTTC. Amino acid sequence: CASSLADREYF. The full variable domain, in which reference TRBV5-6 and TRBJ2-7 provide the parts outside the CDR3, is DAGVTQSPTHLIKTRGQQVTLRCSPKSGHDTVSWYQQALGQGPQFIFQYYEEEERQRGNFPDRFSGHQFPNYSSELNVNALLLGDSALYLCASSLADREYFGPGTRLTVT.